These 9 T cell receptor beta chains share one sample of origin, sequenced in a study of radiation and T cells in renal cell carcinoma. TCRdb keeps only in-frame clones here, not all; method: immunoSEQ multiplex PCR. The table includes some 120,000 clones, approximately 90% detected once. The time point was: blood 2 weeks post-SBRT. Sample treatment: 15 Gy SBRT to primary tumor, nephrectomy 4 weeks later. The specimen was blood, collected from a patient whose treatment included radiotherapy and nephrectomy. These receptors were taken from a woman aged 65 to 85 with renal cell carcinoma.

The chain combines TRBV2 with TRBJ1-5; D not resolved. The CDR3 totals 15 residues. V was cut by 1 base and J by 7 bases, with 14 bases left in between. Per germline, CDR1 SNHLY and CDR2 FYNNEI. CDR3 sequence: CASSEEHPAWQPQHF. The CDR3 DNA is TGTGCCAGCAGTGAAGAACACCCTGCCTGGCAGCCCCAGCATTTT. The whole variable domain, filled in from reference TRBV2 and TRBJ1-5, reads EPEVTQTPSHQVTQMGQEVILRCVPISNHLYFYWYRQILGQKVEFLVSFYNNEISEKSEIFDDQFSVERPDGSNFTLKIRSTKLEDSAMYFCASSEEHPAWQPQHFGDGTRLSIL.

This clone has just a few counts. This sequence joins TRBV9 and TRBJ2-7; perhaps D is TRBD1 or TRBD2 (6 bases each). The CDR3 spans 16 residues. The germline gives CDR1 SGDLS, CDR2 YYNGEE. Trimming removed 0 bases from V and 2 bases from J, with 15 bases in between. Here the CDR3 reads CASSVGWGATPYEQYF. CDR3 sequence (DNA): TGTGCCAGCAGCGTAGGGTGGGGGGCTACCCCCTACGAGCAGTACTTC.

The chain has TRBV30 and TRBJ1-1, with D perhaps TRBD1 (6 bases). The V end was cut by 1 base, the J end by 8 bases, with 11 bases between. This CDR3 has 12 amino acids. The germline V gene has CDR1 GTSNPN and CDR2 SVGIG (reference sequence). CDR3 region: CAWSAGGIEAFF. The CDR3 region has the DNA TGTGCCTGGAGTGCTGGGGGCATAGAAGCTTTCTTT. The variable domain in full, completed from reference TRBV30 and TRBJ1-1, reads SQTIHQWPATLVQPVGSPLSLECTVEGTSNPNLYWYRQAAGRGLQLLFYSVGIGQISSEVPQNLSASRPQDRQFILSSKKLLLSDSGFYLCAWSAGGIEAFFGQGTRLTVV.

The chain is built from TRBV6-6 and TRBJ1-5; 9 positions match TRBD1. The V gene's germline CDR1 is MNHNY and CDR2 SVGAGI (reference sequence). Unmatched junction bases numbered 4, after V lost 6 bases and J lost 1 base. CDR3 length equals 15 residues. CDR3 in amino acids: CASSLGQGSNQPQHF. DNA of the CDR3: TGTGCCAGCAGCCTCGGACAGGGGAGCAATCAGCCCCAGCATTTT.

The CDR3 nucleotides are TGTGCCAGCAGACCTCAGCTCCTAGCCAAAAACATTCAGTACTTC. Its translation is CASRPQLLAKNIQYF. This rearrangement joins TRBV28 to TRBJ2-4; the D is unclear. The CDR3 is made up of 15 amino acids. CDR1 is MDHEN and CDR2 is SYDVKM in the germline V gene. The V end lost 6 bases, the J end lost 0 bases, and 12 bases lay between the germline ends. Looking up the rest from reference TRBV28 and TRBJ2-4 gives the full variable domain: DVKVTQSSRYLVKRTGEKVFLECVQDMDHENMFWYRQDPGLGLRLIYFSYDVKMKEKGDIPEGYSVSREKKERFSLILESASTNQTSMYLCASRPQLLAKNIQYFGAGTRLSVL.

Of note for this clone: Other DNA sequences in the sample encode the same CDR3. The chain employs TRBV27 and TRBJ1-5; D is ambiguous. Germline CDR1 and CDR2: MNHEY and SMNVEV (reference sequence). V shed 2 bases and J shed 0 bases, with 5 bases lying between them. The CDR3 spans 14 residues. The CDR3 region is CASSLGSSNQPQHF. The CDR3 coding sequence is TGTGCCAGCAGTTTAGGCAGTAGCAATCAGCCCCAGCATTTT.

This chain joins TRBV4-1 and TRBJ1-3, with D uncertain. The CDR3 is 16 residues long. The V and J ends lost 4 bases and 0 bases respectively, with 13 bases between them. Germline V gene sequence: CDR1 MGHRA, CDR2 YSYEKL. The CDR3 protein is CASSLARVSSGNTIYF. The CDR3 DNA reads as TGCGCCAGCAGCCTCGCGCGGGTGAGCTCTGGAAACACCATATATTTT.

This chain's CDR3 is CASSLDGDYSEAFF. DNA of the CDR3: TGTGCCAGCAGCTTAGATGGGGATTACTCTGAAGCTTTCTTT. The rearrangement joins TRBV7-9 to TRBJ1-1; D is ambiguous. Germline-derived CDR1 and CDR2 are SEHNR and FQNEAQ (reference sequence). Between the trimmed V and J ends, which lost 1 base and 6 bases, there was a span of 12 bases. This CDR3 contains 14 residues.

This rearrangement joins TRBV7-3 to TRBJ1-6; D is perhaps TRBD1 (6 bases). V lost 2 bases and J 7 bases, leaving 15 bases between the germline ends. This CDR3 is 16 amino acids long. The germline V gene encodes CDR1 SGHTA and CDR2 FQGTGA. The CDR3 here is CASSLAGQVHNSPLHF. CDR3 nucleotide sequence: TGTGCCAGCAGCTTAGCGGGACAAGTGCACAATTCACCCCTCCACTTT.